Each of the 24 T cell receptor beta chains below was sequenced from the same sample in a study of OX40 agonist ivuxolimab in advanced cancers. The repertoire was sequenced with immunoSEQ multiplex PCR; TCRdb's copy has only in-frame clones and lacks some. Among 84,000 or so clones, approximately 93% were seen once, and the ten largest hold approximately 11%. Sequenced here: CD4+ or CD8+ T cells sorted from blood, sampled in a trial of the OX40 agonist ivuxolimab. These receptors all come from an adult with an advanced solid tumor such as melanoma, head and neck, liver or kidney cancer.

The gene calls are TRBV5-5 and TRBJ1-5, with 7 bases aligning to TRBD1. From germline, CDR1 is SGHKS and CDR2 YYEKEE (reference sequence). CDR3 length: 16 residues. Trimming removed 1 base from V and 1 base from J; junction bases left unmatched: 5. CDR3 sequence (DNA): TGTGCCAGCAGCTTGTATTGGGGACAGAGCAATCAGCCCCAGCATTTT. Protein sequence: CASSLYWGQSNQPQHF. The whole variable domain, remainder taken from reference TRBV5-5 and TRBJ1-5, is DAGVTQSPTHLIKTRGQQVTLRCSPISGHKSVSWYQQVLGQGPQFIFQYYEKEERGRGNFPDRFSARQFPNYSSELNVNALLLGDSALYLCASSLYWGQSNQPQHFGDGTRLSIL.

V gene TRBV27 combines with J gene TRBJ2-3; a weak D match, TRBD2 (6 bases). The CDR3 is 13 amino acids. Trimming removed 10 bases from V and 5 bases from J, with 16 bases in between. The V gene's germline CDR1 is MNHEY and CDR2 SMNVEV (reference sequence). The CDR3, as DNA: TGTGCCACCCGAGGCGGGAATTTAGATACGCAGTATTTT. It specifies CATRGGNLDTQYF.

This chain uses TRBV5-4 with TRBJ2-7, with 8 nucleotides matching TRBD2. The J segment lost 4 bases and the V segment lost 0 bases, leaving 3 bases of the junction unmatched. Germline V gives CDR1 SGHNT, CDR2 YYREEE (reference sequence). The CDR3 length is 14 residues. CDR3 sequence (DNA): TGTGCCAGCAGCTTGGGACTAGCGCAATACGAGCAGTACTTC. It translates to CASSLGLAQYEQYF.

The chain links TRBV5-1 to TRBJ2-7, with no clear D. CDR1 is SGHRS and CDR2 is YFSETQ in the germline V gene. V lost 2 bases to trimming and J lost 1 base, with 4 bases between them. The CDR3 sequence is 12 residues long. The CDR3 here is CASSFTSYEQYF. Written as DNA, the CDR3 is TGCGCCAGCAGCTTTACGTCCTACGAGCAGTACTTC.

The chain recombines TRBV27 with TRBJ2-1; possible D gene TRBD1, 6 bases. V was clipped by 3 bases and J by 6 bases, with 15 bases between them. The CDR3 has 15 amino acids. Per the germline V gene, CDR1 is MNHEY and CDR2 is SMNVEV (reference sequence). The CDR3 loop is CASSLTGALLNEQFF. For the CDR3, the DNA is TGTGCCAGCAGTTTGACAGGTGCATTACTCAATGAGCAGTTCTTC.

The CDR3 nucleotides are TGTGCCAGCAGGGCCCCGGGGGCCCATGAAAAACTGTTTTTT. Translated, it gives CASRAPGAHEKLFF. V and J are TRBV21-1 and TRBJ1-4. TRBV21-1 is a recognized pseudogene. CDR3 length: 14 residues.

The V gene is TRBV19, the J gene TRBJ2-7; D gene ambiguous. The germline V gene encodes CDR1 LNHDA and CDR2 SQIVND (reference sequence). The CDR3 is made up of 13 amino acids. V lost 5 bases and J 1 base, leaving 9 bases between the germline ends. The CDR3 DNA reads as TGTGCCAGTAGTTTTCGGCAGTCCTACGAGCAGTACTTC. It encodes CASSFRQSYEQYF.

This rearrangement joins TRBV19 to TRBJ1-1, with 8 bases aligning to TRBD1. The CDR3 runs 15 residues. Germline assignment: CDR1 LNHDA and CDR2 SQIVND (reference sequence). V shed 5 bases and J 3 bases; nucleotides not matched to a gene: 8. CDR3 amino acids: CASSDPGGGHTEAFF. CDR3 bases: TGTGCCAGTAGTGATCCAGGGGGCGGTCACACTGAAGCTTTCTTT.

The chain joins TRBV7-8 to TRBJ2-3; 8 bases are shared with TRBD2. CDR1 is SGHVS, CDR2 FQNEAQ, per germline. Losses at the gene ends were 1 base for V and 3 bases for J; bases not matched to a gene: 18. The CDR3 is 20 amino acids. The CDR3 region is CASSLEVYTSGLSRTDTQYF. CDR3 DNA sequence: TGTGCCAGCAGCTTAGAGGTCTACACTAGCGGACTGTCGAGAACAGATACGCAGTATTTT.

The rearrangement uses TRBV7-9 and TRBJ2-2; 7 nucleotides agree with TRBD1. The CDR3 runs 15 residues. CDR1 SEHNR and CDR2 FQNEAQ come from the germline V gene (reference sequence). V dropped 5 bases and J dropped 3; count of bases not matched to a gene: 6. The CDR3 loop reads CASSARTGDTGELFF. The CDR3 DNA follows: TGTGCCAGCAGCGCCCGGACAGGCGACACCGGGGAGCTGTTTTTT. Supplemented by reference TRBV7-9 and TRBJ2-2, the full variable domain reads DTGVSQNPRHKITKRGQNVTFRCDPISEHNRLYWYRQTLGQGPEFLTYFQNEAQLEKSRLLSDRFSAERPKGSFSTLEIQRTEQGDSAMYLCASSARTGDTGELFFGEGSRLTVL.

This clone was seen just once. The rearrangement joins TRBV9 to TRBJ2-1, with 10 bases lining up with TRBD1. V shed 3 bases, J shed 0 bases, and the junction held 0 bases outside the gene matches. CDR3 size: 15 residues. CDR1 SGDLS and CDR2 YYNGEE come from the germline V gene. This CDR3 is CASSGTGGSYNEQFF. As DNA, the CDR3 is TGTGCCAGCAGCGGGACAGGGGGCTCCTACAATGAGCAGTTCTTC.

This chain joins TRBV10-2 and TRBJ2-1, with D maybe TRBD2 (5 bases). CDR1 and CDR2 from the germline V gene are WSHSY and SAAADI. This CDR3 region has 14 residues. V was trimmed by 7 bases and J by 0 bases, leaving 10 bases between them. The CDR3 bases are TGCGCCAGCACCCCGGGGAGCTCCTACAATGAGCAGTTCTTC. Protein: CASTPGSSYNEQFF.

The chain uses TRBV29-1 and TRBJ2-1; the D is unclear. V was pared by 6 bases and J by 4 bases, with 16 bases between. The CDR3 has 14 residues. CDR1 is SQVTM, CDR2 ANQGSEA, per germline. The CDR3 nucleotides read TGCAGCGTGCCGGACCTTAGGTCTTACAATGAGCAGTTCTTC. This encodes CSVPDLRSYNEQFF.

The chain links TRBV9 to TRBJ2-6; 7 positions agree with TRBD1. CDR3 size: 19 residues. V lost 1 base to trimming and J lost 0 bases; unmatched junction nucleotides: 10. In germline, CDR1 is SGDLS, CDR2 YYNGEE. In nucleotides, the CDR3 is TGTGCCAGCAGCGTATATGTTAGACAGGGAGACTCTGGGGCCAACGTCCTGACTTTC. Its translation is CASSVYVRQGDSGANVLTF.

The rearrangement uses TRBV7-9 and TRBJ2-7, with a possible D match to TRBD2 (6 bases). CDR1 is SEHNR, CDR2 FQNEAQ, per germline (reference sequence). The CDR3 covers 15 residues. Trimming pared 1 base from V and 0 bases from J, leaving 10 bases between. The CDR3 DNA is TGTGCCAGCAGCTTAGGGGGGGTTAGCTCCTACGAGCAGTACTTC. The encoded protein is CASSLGGVSSYEQYF.

Comments on this clone: The CDR3 end shows no conserved phenylalanine or tryptophan, and so a read error is likely. The chain has TRBV30 and TRBJ1-2; TRBD1 matches 8 bases. V lost 7 bases to trimming and J lost 8 bases; unmatched junction nucleotides: 9. Germline-derived CDR1 and CDR2 are GTSNPN and SVGIG (reference sequence). The CDR3 has 12 residues. CDR3 in amino acids: CASTAGGGGYTS. The CDR3 DNA is TGTGCCTCAACGGCAGGGGGCGGCGGCTACACCTCC.

The chain has TRBV11-3 and TRBJ2-1, with D unclear. The V gene lost 3 bases and the J gene lost 1 base, with 10 bases spanning the gap. Germline V gene lookup returns CDR1 SGHNT and CDR2 YENEEA. The CDR3 loop spans 15 amino acids. The CDR3 loop reads CASSFPSRSYNEQFF. The CDR3 DNA reads as TGTGCCAGCAGCTTTCCTTCTCGATCCTACAATGAGCAGTTCTTC.

This chain joins TRBV9 and TRBJ1-1; a possible D gene is TRBD1 (5 bases). The CDR3 totals 14 residues. The germline CDR1 and CDR2 sequences are SGDLS and YYNGEE. V gave up 3 bases and J gave up 0 bases, with 9 bases separating them. The CDR3 sequence: CASSGGNMNTEAFF. The DNA of the CDR3 is TGTGCCAGCAGCGGGGGGAACATGAACACTGAAGCTTTCTTT.

This clone has only a few counts. The chain joins TRBV6-1 to TRBJ2-1; no firm D call. V shed 9 bases and J shed 0 bases, with 9 bases lying between them. Germline lookup yields CDR1 MNHNS and CDR2 SASEGT. This CDR3 comprises 13 residues. Here the CDR3 reads CASLYDSYNEQFF. The CDR3 DNA is TGTGCCAGTCTATACGACTCCTACAATGAGCAGTTCTTC.

J is TRBJ1-1 and V is TRBV7-9; 7 positions match TRBD1. After removal of 0 bases from V and 3 bases from J, the junction contained 4 bases not matched to a gene. This CDR3 comprises 15 residues. The germline V gene has CDR1 SEHNR and CDR2 FQNEAQ (reference sequence). The CDR3 DNA reads as TGTGCCAGCAGCTTAGCAGGGACAGTGTACACTGAAGCTTTCTTT. Translating gives CASSLAGTVYTEAFF.

The rearrangement links TRBV5-5 to TRBJ1-2; 9 nucleotides line up with TRBD1. This CDR3 spans 16 amino acids. V lost 0 bases and J lost 3; bases outside the gene matches: 6. Germline CDR1 reads SGHKS; CDR2 reads YYEKEE (reference sequence). Here the CDR3 DNA reads TGTGCCAGCAGCTTGGGTTCGGGACAGGGTGACTATGGCTACACCTTC. Its protein is CASSLGSGQGDYGYTF.

The gene calls are TRBV7-3 and TRBJ2-1; 10 bases align to TRBD2. With V trimmed by 5 bases and J by 8 bases, 6 bases remained unmatched. Germline values: CDR1 SGHTA, CDR2 FQGTGA. The CDR3 is 14 residues long. The CDR3: CASSASGSSYEQFF. For the CDR3, the DNA is TGTGCCAGCAGCGCTAGCGGGAGTAGCTATGAGCAGTTCTTC.

The chain joins TRBV6-6 to TRBJ2-7; no firm D call. The CDR3 consists of 14 residues. Deletions cut 5 bases from V and 4 bases from J, with 15 bases between. From germline, CDR1 is MNHNY and CDR2 SVGAGI (reference sequence). The DNA for the CDR3 is TGTGCCAGCAGTCACCAACCAGGCGATTACGAGCAGTACTTC. Its translation is CASSHQPGDYEQYF.

The V gene is TRBV4-3, the J gene TRBJ2-7; D is possibly TRBD2 (6 bases). This CDR3 has 13 amino acids. Trimming left V 5 bases short and J 4 bases short, with 12 bases between. Germline CDR1 LGHNA, CDR2 YSLEER. The CDR3 loop reads CASSGGSSYEQYF. CDR3 nucleotides: TGCGCCAGCAGCGGGGGGTCTTCTTACGAGCAGTACTTC.